The 6 T cell receptor beta chains below all came from one sample that was sequenced in a study of blood T cell repertoires in COVID-19. Sequencing used immunoSEQ multiplex PCR; TCRdb keeps in-frame clones, though not all of them. The top ten hold around 19% of the sample, which has around 200,000 clones, around 84% seen once. The sequencing sample was made of PBMCs or T cells enriched from blood (not recorded which). The receptors were gathered from a man aged 40-50 years who had recovered from COVID-19.

J is TRBJ1-1 and V is TRBV11-3, with no clear D. CDR3 size: 14 residues. Deletions cut 5 bases from V and 1 base from J, with 11 bases between. Germline CDR1 reads SGHNT; CDR2 reads YENEEA. As DNA, the CDR3 is TGTGCCAGCAGCCCCGACTCGGCGAACACTGAAGCTTTCTTT. Translation gives CASSPDSANTEAFF. Full variable domain (rest looked up from reference TRBV11-3 and TRBJ1-1): EAGVVQSPRYKIIEKKQPVAFWCNPISGHNTLYWYLQNLGQGPELLIRYENEEAVDDSQLPKDRFSAERLKGVDSTLKIQPAELGDSAVYLCASSPDSANTEAFFGQGTRLTVV.

The chain uses TRBV10-3 and TRBJ1-2; 8 bases align to TRBD1. The junction had 4 bases not matched to a gene; V was cut back by 11 bases and J by 2 bases. Germline CDR1 is ENHRY and CDR2 is SYGVKD. The CDR3 is 12 residues long. The DNA for the CDR3 is TGTGCCGTCGGGGACAGGAACTATGGCTACACCTTC. Translation gives CAVGDRNYGYTF.

There are a few counts of this clone. The V call is TRBV9, the J call TRBJ2-2, with no clear D. Deletions cut 2 bases from V and 6 bases from J, with 17 bases between. CDR3 length: 16 amino acids. The germline gives CDR1 SGDLS, CDR2 YYNGEE. The CDR3 here is CASSVTALPGAGELFF. The DNA of the CDR3 is TGTGCCAGCAGCGTTACAGCTCTACCTGGTGCCGGGGAGCTGTTTTTT.

This sequence joins TRBV19 and TRBJ1-1; no firm D call. With 6 bases removed from V and 3 bases from J, the gap between germline ends came to 11 bases. This CDR3 spans 13 amino acids. CDR1 and CDR2 (germline): LNHDA, SQIVND (reference sequence). CDR3: CASRYGLHTEAFF. DNA for the CDR3: TGTGCCAGTAGATACGGACTTCACACTGAAGCTTTCTTT.

The gene calls are TRBV11-3 and TRBJ2-1; D is possibly TRBD2 (5 bases). This CDR3 has 14 amino acids. Trimming left V 1 base short and J 5 bases short, with 9 bases between. The V gene's germline CDR1 is SGHNT and CDR2 YENEEA. The CDR3 DNA sequence: TGTGCCAGCAGCTTAGCCCGGGGAAACAATGAGCAGTTCTTC. This translates into CASSLARGNNEQFF.

The sample holds a few counts of this clone. The chain uses TRBV6-4 and TRBJ1-2; weak D call: TRBD1 (5 bases). Germline loops: CDR1 MRHNA, CDR2 SNTAGT. This CDR3 comprises 13 residues. V was pared by 5 bases and J by 5 bases, with 12 bases between. CDR3 residues: CASSPNQGYGYTF. The DNA for the CDR3 is TGTGCCAGCAGTCCTAACCAGGGATATGGCTACACCTTC.